The rows below give T cell receptor beta chains drawn from one sample of a study of shared clonotypes between healthy human individuals. Produced via immunoSEQ multiplex PCR; TCRdb's table is partial and in-frame only. The sample lists roughly 2.5 million clones, roughly 92% occurring once. Sequencing was performed on naive CD4+ T cells sorted from blood. These receptors were taken from a man younger than 35 in good health. Each CDR3 is given with its conserved first and last residue. A D gene is named only where the DNA matches it firmly. Clone size is not always given. Where it is, it says once, few, many or a class for expanded clones.

v_gene	abundance	d_gene	j_gene	len	CDR3aa	CDR3nt
TRBV7-7	once	TRBD2	TRBJ2-3	17	CASSPRGSGGSTDTQYF	TGTGCTAGCAGCCCGCGAGGTAGCGGGGGAAGCACAGATACGCAGTATTTT
TRBV5-1	NA	NA	TRBJ1-2	13	CASSPQGNYGYTF	TGCGCCAGCAGTCCTCAGGGAAACTATGGCTACACCTTC
TRBV28	once	NA	TRBJ2-1	14	CASRPGVSYNEQFF	TGTGCCAGCAGGCCAGGCGTTTCCTACAATGAGCAGTTCTTC
TRBV6-4	NA	NA	TRBJ1-5	17	CASSESEERQEGQPQHF	TGTGCCAGCAGTGAATCTGAGGAGAGGCAGGAAGGGCAGCCCCAGCATTTT
TRBV27	NA	NA	TRBJ2-7	13	CASSLYVGNEQYF	TGTGCCAGCAGTTTATACGTAGGAAACGAGCAGTACTTC
TRBV10-3	NA	NA	TRBJ2-1	16	CAISGGGRMKYNEQFF	TGTGCCATCAGTGGCGGCGGGCGGATGAAATACAATGAGCAGTTCTTC
TRBV4-2	NA	TRBD2	TRBJ2-7	17	CASSPGLAGAEFYEQYF	TGTGCCAGCAGCCCCGGACTAGCGGGGGCCGAATTCTACGAGCAGTACTTC
TRBV6-1	NA	NA	TRBJ1-1	14	CASTEWEGITEAFF	TGTGCCAGCACGGAGTGGGAGGGAATCACTGAAGCTTTCTTT
TRBV6-1	NA	NA	TRBJ2-7	13	CASTDTFSYEQYF	TGTGCCAGCACCGACACGTTCTCCTACGAGCAGTACTTC
TRBV27	NA	NA	TRBJ1-6	15	CASSLDLRMNSPLHF	TGTGCCAGCAGTTTAGACCTCAGGATGAATTCACCCCTCCACTTT
TRBV6-5	NA	NA	TRBJ2-1	11	CASSWGTEQFF	TGTGCCAGCAGTTGGGGGACAGAGCAGTTCTTC
TRBV9	NA	NA	TRBJ2-3	15	CASSIRDSQTDTQYF	TGTGCCAGCAGCATCCGGGACTCACAAACAGATACGCAGTATTTT
TRBV7-2	NA	TRBD2	TRBJ2-3	16	CASSLPGEGNEDTQYF	TGTGCCAGCAGCCTCCCCGGGGAGGGAAATGAAGATACGCAGTATTTT
TRBV6-6	NA	TRBD1	TRBJ1-1	14	CASSYGTGHTEAFF	TGTGCCAGCAGTTACGGGACAGGGCACACTGAAGCTTTCTTT
TRBV30	NA	NA	TRBJ1-2	14	CAWAIQGTGYGYTF	TGTGCCTGGGCGATCCAGGGGACCGGCTATGGCTACACCTTC
TRBV5-7	NA	TRBD1	TRBJ2-3	11	CASSKGQGLDF	TGTGCCAGCAGCAAGGGACAGGGGCTGGATTTT
TRBV18	NA	TRBD1	TRBJ2-5	16	CASSRPGTGVQETQYF	TGTGCCAGCTCACGACCCGGGACAGGGGTCCAAGAGACCCAGTACTTC
TRBV14	NA	TRBD1	TRBJ2-3	15	CASSQGTGYTDTQYF	TGTGCCAGCAGCCAGGGGACAGGGTACACAGATACGCAGTATTTT
TRBV6-5	once	NA	TRBJ2-5	13	CASRRTAQETQYF	TGTGCCAGCAGACGCACGGCTCAAGAGACCCAGTACTTC
TRBV19	few	TRBD1	TRBJ1-2	13	CASSSGQGYGYTF	TGTGCCAGTAGTTCGGGACAGGGATATGGCTACACCTTC
TRBV6-5	NA	NA	TRBJ1-5	14	CASSYSPGNQPQHF	TGTGCCAGCAGTTACTCTCCGGGCAATCAGCCCCAGCATTTT
TRBV9	NA	NA	TRBJ1-2	12	CASSGRTPFHTF	TGTGCCAGCAGCGGCCGGACCCCCTTCCACACCTTC
TRBV6-5	NA	TRBD1	TRBJ1-5	15	CASSKGGLGNQPQHF	TGTGCCAGCAGTAAAGGGGGCTTGGGCAATCAGCCCCAGCATTTT
TRBV18	NA	TRBD1	TRBJ1-5	15	CASSPEQGAGQPQHF	TGTGCCAGCTCACCAGAACAGGGGGCTGGTCAGCCCCAGCATTTT
TRBV5-4	NA	TRBD2	TRBJ2-1	17	CASSPPAGGTTYNEQFF	TGTGCCAGCAGCCCCCCGGCGGGCGGGACTACCTACAATGAGCAGTTCTTC
TRBV2	NA	NA	TRBJ2-1	14	CASMYRGGGDEQFF	TGTGCCAGCATGTATAGGGGGGGCGGAGATGAGCAGTTCTTC
TRBV5-6	NA	NA	TRBJ2-3	16	CASSLVTTSQADTQYF	TGTGCCAGCAGCTTGGTAACGACTAGTCAAGCAGATACGCAGTATTTT
TRBV7-9	NA	NA	TRBJ2-3	16	CASSAKTGGGTDTQYF	TGTGCCAGCAGCGCAAAGACAGGAGGCGGCACAGATACGCAGTATTTT
TRBV9	NA	NA	TRBJ2-3	15	CASSPRGGWPDTQYF	TGTGCCAGCAGCCCCCGTGGGGGTTGGCCAGATACGCAGTATTTT
TRBV11-2	NA	NA	TRBJ1-3	15	CASSFSERSGNTIYF	TGTGCCAGCAGCTTTAGTGAAAGGTCTGGAAACACCATATATTTT
TRBV18	NA	TRBD2	TRBJ2-3	15	CASSPTSGGTDTQYF	TGTGCCAGCTCACCAACTAGCGGGGGAACAGATACGCAGTATTTT
TRBV30	once	NA	TRBJ2-6	14	CAWSSAPGANVLTF	TGTGCCTGGAGTTCAGCACCTGGGGCCAACGTCCTGACTTTC
TRBV6-5	NA	NA	TRBJ2-7	14	CASSYRGSSYEQYF	TGTGCCAGCAGTTACCGGGGGAGCTCCTACGAGCAGTACTTC
TRBV2	NA	NA	TRBJ2-1	14	CASSVRGIFNEQFF	TGTGCCAGCAGTGTCAGGGGCATTTTTAATGAGCAGTTCTTC
TRBV10-3	NA	NA	TRBJ1-2	12	CAISPGSQGYTF	TGTGCCATCAGCCCGGGATCTCAGGGCTACACCTTC
TRBV13	NA	TRBD2	TRBJ2-7	15	CASSHRASGPVEQYF	TGTGCCAGCAGCCACCGGGCTAGCGGTCCTGTGGAGCAGTACTTC
TRBV7-8	NA	NA	TRBJ2-3	13	CASSGAGTDTQYF	TGTGCCAGCAGCGGGGCTGGCACAGATACGCAGTATTTT
TRBV6-1	NA	NA	TRBJ1-5	13	CASSLVFNQPQHF	TGTGCCAGCAGTTTGGTCTTTAATCAGCCCCAGCATTTT
TRBV2	NA	NA	TRBJ2-1	13	CASSPLSYNEQFF	TGTGCCAGCAGTCCACTATCCTACAATGAGCAGTTCTTC
TRBV29-1	NA	NA	TRBJ1-5	13	CSEDLGSNQPQHF	TGCAGCGAGGACTTGGGTAGCAATCAGCCCCAGCATTTT
TRBV20-1	NA	NA	TRBJ1-1	11	CSAIDYTEAFF	TGCAGTGCCATTGACTACACTGAAGCTTTCTTT
TRBV19	NA	NA	TRBJ1-5	15	CASRVGGYSNQPQHF	TGTGCCAGTAGGGTAGGCGGTTATAGCAATCAGCCCCAGCATTTT
TRBV4-1	NA	NA	TRBJ1-3	16	CASSQEGSLSGNTIYF	TGCGCCAGCAGCCAAGAAGGAAGCCTCTCTGGAAACACCATATATTTT
TRBV18	once	NA	TRBJ2-3	18	CASSPSIKQGGSTDTQYF	TGTGCCAGCTCACCATCTATCAAACAGGGTGGAAGCACAGATACGCAGTATTTT
TRBV28	NA	NA	TRBJ1-4	17	CASSLLIGFSTNEKLFF	TGTGCCAGCAGTCTACTAATCGGGTTCTCAACTAATGAAAAACTGTTTTTT
TRBV6-5	NA	NA	TRBJ1-1	15	CASSRGTPQNTEAFF	TGTGCCAGCAGTCGGGGGACACCACAGAACACTGAAGCTTTCTTT
TRBV6-1	NA	NA	TRBJ2-3	11	CASSRTDTQYF	TGTGCCAGCAGCCGGACAGATACGCAGTATTTT
TRBV4-1	NA	NA	TRBJ2-5	17	CASSQDPSSTNGETQYF	TGCGCCAGCAGCCAAGATCCTAGCTCGACAAACGGGGAGACCCAGTACTTC
TRBV10-3	NA	NA	TRBJ2-2	15	CAISDPRADTGELFF	TGTGCCATCAGTGACCCCCGAGCCGACACCGGGGAGCTGTTTTTT
TRBV5-6	NA	TRBD1	TRBJ2-7	14	CASTGTGGLYEQYF	TGTGCCAGCACCGGGACAGGGGGTCTCTACGAGCAGTACTTC
TRBV9	few	NA	TRBJ2-6	16	CASSVGLSSGANVLTF	TGTGCCAGCAGCGTAGGACTGTCCTCTGGGGCCAACGTCCTGACTTTC
TRBV2	NA	TRBD1	TRBJ2-5	13	CASIRGGRETQYF	TGTGCCAGCATCCGAGGGGGCCGAGAGACCCAGTACTTC
TRBV29-1	NA	TRBD1	TRBJ1-3	14	CSVRTGDERDTIYF	TGCAGCGTCCGGACAGGGGATGAGCGGGACACCATATATTTT
TRBV6-1	NA	NA	TRBJ1-2	13	CASQRLLQNGYTF	TGTGCCAGCCAGCGATTGCTGCAGAATGGCTACACCTTC
TRBV28	NA	TRBD2	TRBJ2-3	16	CASTTSGGRYTDTQYF	TGTGCCAGCACGACTAGCGGGGGGAGATACACAGATACGCAGTATTTT
TRBV10-3	NA	NA	TRBJ2-7	15	CAISESMGTSYEQYF	TGTGCCATCAGTGAGTCGATGGGAACCTCCTACGAGCAGTACTTC
TRBV7-9	NA	TRBD2	TRBJ2-7	18	CASSADPYLAGKTYEQYF	TGTGCCAGCAGCGCAGACCCCTATCTAGCGGGAAAAACCTACGAGCAGTACTTC
TRBV5-1	NA	NA	TRBJ2-1	16	CASSVLSGRSYNEQFF	TGCGCCAGCAGCGTGCTATCCGGACGCTCCTACAATGAGCAGTTCTTC
TRBV7-9	once	NA	TRBJ1-3	17	CASSPGQGLSSGNTIYF	TGTGCCAGCAGCCCAGGGCAGGGTTTAAGCTCTGGAAACACCATATATTTT
TRBV6-6	NA	TRBD1	TRBJ2-7	15	CASSYDDRGPYEQYF	TGTGCCAGCAGTTACGACGACAGGGGACCCTACGAGCAGTACTTC